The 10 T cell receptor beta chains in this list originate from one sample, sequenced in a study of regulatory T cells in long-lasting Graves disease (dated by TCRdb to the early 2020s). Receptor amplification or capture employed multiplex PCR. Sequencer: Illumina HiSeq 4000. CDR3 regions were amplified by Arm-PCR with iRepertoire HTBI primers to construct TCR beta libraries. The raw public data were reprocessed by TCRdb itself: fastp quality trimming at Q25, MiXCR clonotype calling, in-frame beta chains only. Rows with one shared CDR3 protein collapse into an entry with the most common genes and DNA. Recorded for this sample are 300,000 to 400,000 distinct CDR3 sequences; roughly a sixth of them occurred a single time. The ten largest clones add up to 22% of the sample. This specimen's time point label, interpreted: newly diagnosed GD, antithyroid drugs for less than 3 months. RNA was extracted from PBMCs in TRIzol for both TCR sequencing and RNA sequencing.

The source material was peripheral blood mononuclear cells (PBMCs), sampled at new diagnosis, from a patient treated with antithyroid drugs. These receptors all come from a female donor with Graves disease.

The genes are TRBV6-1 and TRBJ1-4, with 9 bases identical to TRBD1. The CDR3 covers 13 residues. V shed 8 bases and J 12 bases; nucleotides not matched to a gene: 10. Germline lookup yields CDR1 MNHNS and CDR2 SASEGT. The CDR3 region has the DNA TGTGCCAGCGGGAACAGGGGGCCGGGAGAACTGTTTTTT. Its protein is CASGNRGPGELFF.

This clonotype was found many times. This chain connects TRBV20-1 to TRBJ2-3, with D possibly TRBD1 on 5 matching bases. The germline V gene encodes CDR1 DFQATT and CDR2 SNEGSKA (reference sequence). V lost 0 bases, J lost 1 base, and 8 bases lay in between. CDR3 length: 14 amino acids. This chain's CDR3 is CSARDEGGTDTQYF. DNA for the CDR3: TGCAGTGCTAGAGATGAAGGGGGCACAGATACGCAGTATTTT.

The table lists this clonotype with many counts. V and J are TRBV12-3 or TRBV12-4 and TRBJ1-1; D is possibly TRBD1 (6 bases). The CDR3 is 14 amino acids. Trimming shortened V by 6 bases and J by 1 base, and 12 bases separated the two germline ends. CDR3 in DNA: TGTGCCAGCAGCCCCCGGGACAAGAACACTGAAGCTTTCTTT. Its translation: CASSPRDKNTEAFF.

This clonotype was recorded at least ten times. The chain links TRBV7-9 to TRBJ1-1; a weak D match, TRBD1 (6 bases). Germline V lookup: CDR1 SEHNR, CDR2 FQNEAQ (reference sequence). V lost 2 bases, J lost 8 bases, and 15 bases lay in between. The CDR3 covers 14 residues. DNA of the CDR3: TGTGCCAGCAGCTTATGGGAGGAAACAGGGGAAGCTTTCTTT. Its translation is CASSLWEETGEAFF.

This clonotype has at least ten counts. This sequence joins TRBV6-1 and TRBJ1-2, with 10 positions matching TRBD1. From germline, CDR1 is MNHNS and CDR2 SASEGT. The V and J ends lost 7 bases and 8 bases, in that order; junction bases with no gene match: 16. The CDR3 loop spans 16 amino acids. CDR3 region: CASTWAGQGRTGGYTF. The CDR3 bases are TGTGCCAGCACCTGGGCGGGACAGGGGAGGACTGGGGGCTACACCTTC.

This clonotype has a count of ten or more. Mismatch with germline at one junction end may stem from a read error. The CDR3 sequence: CANSLESLRYEQYF. The CDR3 nucleotides are TGTGCCAACAGTTTAGAGTCCCTTCGCTACGAGCAGTACTTC. V is TRBV28 and J is TRBJ2-7; D remains unclear. The CDR3 has 14 amino acids. Per germline, CDR1 MDHEN and CDR2 SYDVKM.

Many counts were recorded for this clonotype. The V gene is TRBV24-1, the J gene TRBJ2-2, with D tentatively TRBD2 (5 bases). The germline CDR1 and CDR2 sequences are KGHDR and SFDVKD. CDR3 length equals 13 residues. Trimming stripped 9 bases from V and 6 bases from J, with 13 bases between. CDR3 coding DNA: TGTGCCACCGGACGCAGAGGGCCCGGGGAGCTGTTTTTT. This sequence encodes CATGRRGPGELFF.

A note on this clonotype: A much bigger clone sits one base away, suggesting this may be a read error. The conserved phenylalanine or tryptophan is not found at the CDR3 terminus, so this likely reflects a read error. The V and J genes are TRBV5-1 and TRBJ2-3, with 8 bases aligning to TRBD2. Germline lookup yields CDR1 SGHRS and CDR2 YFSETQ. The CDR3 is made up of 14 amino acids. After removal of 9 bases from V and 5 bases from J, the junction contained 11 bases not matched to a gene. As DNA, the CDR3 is TGCGCCACCACACGGGGGGGGGCGCAAGATACGCAGTATCTT. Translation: CATTRGGAQDTQYL.

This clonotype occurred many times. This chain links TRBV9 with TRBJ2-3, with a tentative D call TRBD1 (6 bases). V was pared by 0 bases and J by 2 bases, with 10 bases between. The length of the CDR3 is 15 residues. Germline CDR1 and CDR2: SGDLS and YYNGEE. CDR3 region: CASSVGGQLTDTQYF. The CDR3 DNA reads TGTGCCAGCAGCGTAGGGGGACAACTCACAGATACGCAGTATTTT.

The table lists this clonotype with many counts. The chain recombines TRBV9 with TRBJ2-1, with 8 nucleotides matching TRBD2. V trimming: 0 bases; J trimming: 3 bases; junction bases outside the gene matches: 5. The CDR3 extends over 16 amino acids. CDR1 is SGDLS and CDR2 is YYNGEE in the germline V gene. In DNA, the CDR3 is TGTGCCAGCAGCGTAGGGAGCGGGGGATTCTACAATGAGCAGTTCTTC. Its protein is CASSVGSGGFYNEQFF.